The 27 T cell receptor beta chains presented below share a single source sample, sequenced in a study of identical twins. TCRdb redid the calling of the 5' RACE reads with MiXCR, one entry per CDR3 protein. Among roughly 1,500,000 distinct CDR3 sequences, less than 35% were seen once, and the ten largest hold over 0.25%. Sequenced sample: cord blood. These TCRs come from a newborn girl in good health.

A remark on this clonotype: A read error may be the cause here, since a much bigger clone is one base away. The chain has TRBV6-1 and TRBJ1-2, with no clear D. Germline V lookup: CDR1 MNHNS, CDR2 SASEGT. This CDR3 comprises 14 residues. The CDR3 loop reads CASSEAADNYDYTF. The CDR3 bases are TGTGCCAGCAGCGAAGCGGCTGATAACTATGACTACACCTTC.

This chain uses TRBV30 with TRBJ1-2, with D tentatively TRBD1 (5 bases). Germline V lookup: CDR1 GTSNPN, CDR2 SVGIG (reference sequence). This CDR3 comprises 14 residues. V was trimmed by 1 base and J by 4 bases, leaving 13 bases between them. As DNA, the CDR3 is TGTGCCTGGAGTGGGGGGAGTCTGCTCTATGGCTACACCTTC. Translating it yields CAWSGGSLLYGYTF.

This clonotype was counted between two and nine times. This sequence joins TRBV14 and TRBJ2-7, with unresolved D. V gave up 1 base and J gave up 0 bases, with 10 bases separating them. The CDR3 has 15 residues. Germline-derived CDR1 and CDR2 are SGHDN and FVKESK. CDR3 residues: CASSQGIASSYEQYF. In DNA, the CDR3 is TGTGCCAGCAGCCAAGGAATTGCAAGCTCCTACGAGCAGTACTTC.

The chain links TRBV6-5 to TRBJ1-1; the D is unclear. CDR1 is MNHEY, CDR2 SVGAGI, per germline. The germline V and J ends were trimmed by 0 bases and 0 bases, with 17 bases remaining between them. This CDR3 spans 18 amino acids. Here the CDR3 reads CASSYSKGAIYMNTEAFF. The CDR3 DNA reads TGTGCCAGCAGTTACTCGAAAGGAGCCATATACATGAACACTGAAGCTTTCTTT.

This chain links TRBV7-9 with TRBJ2-4, with D unclear. The CDR3 has 17 amino acids. Germline V gene sequence: CDR1 SEHNR, CDR2 FQNEAQ (reference sequence). The ends were cut back, 5 bases at V and 0 bases at J, with 17 bases in the middle. The CDR3 DNA reads TGTGCCAGCAGCCCCCTGCCAGGTATTCCAGCCAAAAACATTCAGTACTTC. Translated: CASSPLPGIPAKNIQYF. The variable domain in full, with the rest retrieved from reference TRBV7-9 and TRBJ2-4, is DTGVSQNPRHKITKRGQNVTFRCDPISEHNRLYWYRQTLGQGPEFLTYFQNEAQLEKSRLLSDRFSAERPKGSFSTLEIQRTEQGDSAMYLCASSPLPGIPAKNIQYFGAGTRLSVL.

The genes are TRBV24-1 and TRBJ2-3, with TRBD2 matching over 13 bases. CDR1 and CDR2 from the germline V gene are KGHDR and SFDVKD. Unmatched junction bases numbered 9, after V lost 4 bases and J lost 3 bases. The CDR3 sequence is 18 residues long. The CDR3 DNA reads TGTGCCACCAGTGACCAAACCTTACTAGCGGGAGGGACAGATACGCAGTATTTT. As protein: CATSDQTLLAGGTDTQYF.

V is TRBV7-9 and J is TRBJ2-4; no firm D call. The J call is in doubt because the DNA end fits TRBJ2-7 better. CDR1 and CDR2 (germline): SEHNR, FQNEAQ (reference sequence). The CDR3 totals 12 residues. The CDR3 coding sequence is TGTGCCAGCAGCTCCAACTGGATCGAGCAGTACTTC. Amino acids: CASSSNWIEQYF.

This chain links TRBV3-1 with TRBJ2-5; D possibly corresponds to TRBD2 (7 bases). The length of the CDR3 is 16 residues. The V end lost 4 bases, the J end lost 4 bases, and 19 bases lay between the germline ends. The germline V gene has CDR1 LGHDT and CDR2 YNNKEL (reference sequence). The CDR3 coding sequence is TGTGCCAGCAGCCTCGGGGGGCAAAGAATTGGAGAGACCCAGTACTTC. This translates into CASSLGGQRIGETQYF.

The rearrangement links TRBV20-1 to TRBJ1-1, with TRBD1 as a possible D gene (5 bases). V lost 5 bases to trimming and J lost 4 bases, with 17 bases between them. Germline-derived CDR1 and CDR2 are DFQATT and SNEGSKA (reference sequence). The CDR3 is 14 amino acids. The CDR3: CSASGHSGGTEAFF. In DNA, the CDR3 is TGCAGTGCTTCAGGGCATTCAGGCGGCACTGAAGCTTTCTTT.

This clonotype was counted at least ten times. The chain joins TRBV10-3 to TRBJ2-5; D perhaps matches TRBD2 (6 bases). The J call may be mistaken, given a closer DNA end match to TRBJ2-7. The CDR3 covers 14 residues. Germline V gene sequence: CDR1 ENHRY, CDR2 SYGVKD. In DNA, the CDR3 is TGTGCCATCAGTGAGCCGGGACTCCTCTACGAGCAGTACTTC. This encodes CAISEPGLLYEQYF.

V usage is TRBV20-1 and J usage is TRBJ2-4; perhaps D is TRBD1 or TRBD2 (5 bases each). The J call may be in error: the DNA end matches TRBJ2-7 better. CDR3 length equals 13 residues. Germline V gene data show CDR1 as DFQATT and CDR2 as SNEGSKA (reference sequence). CDR3 bases: TGCAGTGCTACAACAGGCCGTGGGGGCGAGCAGTACTTC. Amino acid sequence: CSATTGRGGEQYF.

The rearrangement joins TRBV24-1 to TRBJ2-7; tentative D call: TRBD2 (5 bases). The V end was cut by 7 bases, the J end by 7 bases, with 13 bases between. Germline CDR1 KGHDR, CDR2 SFDVKD. The length of the CDR3 is 12 residues. In nucleotides, the CDR3 is TGTGCCACCAGAGAAGGCGGGCGAGAGCAGTACTTC. Translation: CATREGGREQYF.

This chain connects TRBV25-1 to TRBJ1-6, with D possibly matching TRBD1 (5 bases). Germline values: CDR1 MGHDK, CDR2 SYGVNS. The CDR3 contains 16 residues. Trimming shortened V by 1 base and J by 3 bases, and 10 bases separated the two germline ends. In DNA form, the CDR3 reads TGTGCCAGCAGTGAATGGCGAGGGGTCTATAATTCACCCCTCCACTTT. This encodes CASSEWRGVYNSPLHF.

Concerning this clonotype itself: One end of the junction fails to match germline, which may point to a read error. V usage is TRBV20-1 and J usage is TRBJ2-3, with TRBD2 identical over 7 bases. The germline gives CDR1 DFQATT, CDR2 SNEGSKA (reference sequence). The CDR3 sequence is 14 residues long. The CDR3: CSARAGTREYTQYF. As DNA, the CDR3 is TGCAGTGCAAGAGCGGGAACAAGGGAGTATACGCAGTATTTT.

This clonotype has more than one count but fewer than ten. The gene calls are TRBV23-1 and TRBJ1-1, with TRBD1 matching 7 bases. TRBV23-1 is an ORF, with its function uncertain. The V gene end was trimmed by 3 bases and the J gene end by 0 bases; junction bases not matched to a gene: 13. This CDR3 has 18 residues. CDR3 in DNA: TGCGCCAGCAGTCACCGGGACAGCTTTTTGCGGGTGAACACTGAAGCTTTCTTT. Its translation is CASSHRDSFLRVNTEAFF.

This clonotype was picked up many times. The chain combines TRBV5-1 with TRBJ1-4; 8 nucleotides match TRBD1. The CDR3 is 14 amino acids. Germline CDR1 and CDR2: SGHRS and YFSETQ. After removal of 4 bases from V and 7 bases from J, the junction contained 6 bases not matched to a gene. This CDR3 is CASSPRGLGEKLFF. DNA of the CDR3: TGCGCCAGCAGCCCCAGGGGGCTTGGTGAAAAACTGTTTTTT.

This clonotype was recorded once. The V call is TRBV6-5, the J call TRBJ2-7; 9 positions match TRBD1. Germline assignment: CDR1 MNHEY and CDR2 SVGAGI. This CDR3 has 16 residues. Losses at the gene ends were 4 bases for V and 3 bases for J; bases not matched to a gene: 10. Here the CDR3 DNA reads TGTGCCAGCAGTTCCGTCGGACAGGGGACGGTCTACGAGCAGTACTTC. Its translation is CASSSVGQGTVYEQYF.

The genes are TRBV2 and TRBJ2-7; no clear D. Trimming stripped 7 bases from V and 3 bases from J, with 7 bases between. The CDR3 loop spans 11 amino acids. CDR1 SNHLY and CDR2 FYNNEI come from the germline V gene. DNA for the CDR3: TGTGCCAGCAATGGTGACTACGAGCAGTACTTC. As protein: CASNGDYEQYF.

Notes on this clonotype: At one boundary the junction diverges from the germline segment, which might be a read error. The chain carries TRBV3-1 and TRBJ1-1; D is uncertain. CDR1 is LGHDT, CDR2 YNNKEL, per germline (reference sequence). This CDR3 has 14 amino acids. CDR3 DNA sequence: TGTGCCGGCAGCCGAGTGGACGTAAACGCTGAAGCTTTCTTT. This encodes CAGSRVDVNAEAFF.

The DNA for the CDR3 is TGCGCCAGCAGCCCGGGAGGGCGCTATGGCTACACCTTC. Protein: CASSPGGRYGYTF. The chain links TRBV5-1 to TRBJ1-2; no reliable D call. Germline V CDR1 and CDR2: SGHRS, YFSETQ. The V and J ends lost 4 bases and 4 bases respectively, with 11 bases between them. The CDR3 runs to 13 residues.

The chain recombines TRBV20-1 with TRBJ2-4; D remains ambiguous. The better agreement between TRBJ2-7 and the DNA end casts doubt on the J call. The germline V gene has CDR1 DFQATT and CDR2 SNEGSKA (reference sequence). The CDR3 sequence is 13 residues long. The CDR3 region has the DNA TGCAGTGCTAGTACTCGCGCTACCTACGAGCAGTACTTC. It yields the protein CSASTRATYEQYF.

V is TRBV4-2 and J is TRBJ2-4; D is perhaps TRBD1 (6 bases). There are 15 residues in the CDR3. Trimming removed 1 base from V and 3 bases from J, with 10 bases in between. CDR1 is LGHNA, CDR2 YNFKEQ, per germline. CDR3 sequence (DNA): TGTGCCAGCAGCCAAGTGCGAGGGGGCAAAAACATTCAGTACTTC. Amino acid sequence: CASSQVRGGKNIQYF.

This clonotype was counted a few times. The gene calls are TRBV9 and TRBJ2-5; weak D call: TRBD2 (7 bases). The CDR3 loop spans 15 amino acids. Germline V CDR1 and CDR2: SGDLS, YYNGEE. The V and J ends lost 2 bases and 5 bases respectively, with 16 bases between them. CDR3 sequence (DNA): TGTGCCAGCAGCGTCCTCCCCGGGGGGCTGGAGACCCAGTACTTC. Translating it yields CASSVLPGGLETQYF.

This clonotype came up a few times. The chain couples TRBV5-6 to TRBJ2-1, with a tentative D call TRBD1 (6 bases). Germline V gene sequence: CDR1 SGHDT, CDR2 YYEEEE. This CDR3 spans 14 amino acids. V dropped 3 bases and J dropped 3 bases, with 10 bases sitting between them. The CDR3 DNA reads TGTGCCAGCAGCTCGGGACACTTCTACAATGAGCAGTTCTTC. This sequence encodes CASSSGHFYNEQFF.

About this clonotype itself: A single base separates this from a much larger clone, so it may be a read error. The chain employs TRBV29-1 and TRBJ2-1; a possible D gene is TRBD2 (7 bases). The germline V and J ends were trimmed by 4 bases and 10 bases, with 20 bases remaining between them. Germline CDR1 SQVTM, CDR2 ANQGSEA. This CDR3 contains 14 residues. CDR3 in DNA: TGCAGCGTTGGAGGGGGGACTAACGTTTACGAGCAGTTCTTC. This codes for CSVGGGTNVYEQFF.

This clonotype was counted a few times. This sequence joins TRBV5-1 and TRBJ2-3; 9 nucleotides agree with TRBD2. Per germline, CDR1 SGHRS and CDR2 YFSETQ. The CDR3 covers 16 residues. Trimming at V came to 1 base and at J to 4 bases, leaving 7 bases not matched to a gene. Written as DNA, the CDR3 is TGCGCCAGCAGCTTGAGGACGGGCGGGGGGGCAGATACGCAGTATTTT. Protein product: CASSLRTGGGADTQYF.

The chain couples TRBV6-2 or TRBV6-3 to TRBJ2-1; 10 nucleotides line up with TRBD1. The tail of the sequence fits TRBJ2-7 better, so the J call may be wrong. Per germline, CDR1 MNHEY and CDR2 SVGEGT. The CDR3 runs 18 residues. CDR3 amino acids: CASSYSPGQGSSYNEQYF. The CDR3 DNA is TGTGCCAGCAGTTACAGCCCGGGACAGGGGAGCTCCTACAATGAGCAGTACTTC.